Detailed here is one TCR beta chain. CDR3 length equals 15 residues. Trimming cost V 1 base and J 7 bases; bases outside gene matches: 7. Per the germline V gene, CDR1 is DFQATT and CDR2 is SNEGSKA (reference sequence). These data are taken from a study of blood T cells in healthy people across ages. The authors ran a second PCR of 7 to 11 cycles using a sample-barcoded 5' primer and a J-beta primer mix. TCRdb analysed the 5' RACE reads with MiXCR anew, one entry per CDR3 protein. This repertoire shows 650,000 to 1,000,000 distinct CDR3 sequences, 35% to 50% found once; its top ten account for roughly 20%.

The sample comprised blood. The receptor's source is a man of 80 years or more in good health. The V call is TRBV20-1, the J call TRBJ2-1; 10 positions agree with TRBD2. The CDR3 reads CSARGSGRAHNEQFF. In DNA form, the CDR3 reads TGCAGTGCTAGAGGAAGCGGGAGGGCTCATAATGAGCAGTTCTTC.